These T cell receptor beta chains were read from a single sample in a study of shared T cell receptors in the human thymus. Assay: immunoSEQ multiplex PCR; the TCRdb copy retains only in-frame clones and omits some. Counted here are just under 550,000 clones, 78% occurring once; the ten biggest clones make up more than 0.01%. The same sample was also studied in work on human thymus T cells.

What was sequenced was thymocytes. These receptors all stem from a boy younger than two with a congenital heart defect. Both conserved end residues are part of each CDR3. The order of the fields is CDR3 DNA, CDR3 protein, J gene, V gene, clone size, D gene. D genes are given only for firm matches. Rows may omit the clone size; those that give it use once, few, many or a size class.

DNA: TGTGCCAGTAATACGACAGGGGGTGTCACCGGGGAGCTGTTTTTT
CDR3: CASNTTGGVTGELFF
J: TRBJ2-2
V: TRBV19
size: NA
D: TRBD1

DNA: TGTGCCACCACGACTAGCGGGAGGGGGACCAAAAACATTCAGTACTTC
CDR3: CATTTSGRGTKNIQYF
J: TRBJ2-4
V: TRBV10-3
size: NA
D: TRBD2

DNA: TGTGCCAGCAGTTTAAAAATGACAGCTTACTATGGCTACACCTTC
CDR3: CASSLKMTAYYGYTF
J: TRBJ1-2
V: TRBV28
size: NA
D: NA

DNA: TGTGCCAGCAGCTTGGACAACAGGGGTGTCGACAATGAGCAGTTCTTC
CDR3: CASSLDNRGVDNEQFF
J: TRBJ2-1
V: TRBV5-6
size: NA
D: TRBD1

DNA: TGTGCCAGCAGTTTATTCAGGACTCCTGGCTACACCTTC
CDR3: CASSLFRTPGYTF
J: TRBJ1-2
V: TRBV28
size: NA
D: NA

DNA: TGTGCCAGCAGCTCAGGGATCGGCTACACCTTC
CDR3: CASSSGIGYTF
J: TRBJ1-2
V: TRBV7-2
size: once
D: NA

DNA: TGTGCCAGCAGCTTGGGCGGGAGGGACTACACCTTC
CDR3: CASSLGGRDYTF
J: TRBJ1-2
V: TRBV5-6
size: NA
D: NA

DNA: TGTGCCAGCAGCTTGTTTGGGCCCGGCAGGGACAGACTGGACGAGCAGTACTTC
CDR3: CASSLFGPGRDRLDEQYF
J: TRBJ2-7
V: TRBV5-4
size: once
D: TRBD1

DNA: TGTGCCACCAGCAGAAGGACTAGCTTTACCACAGATACGCAGTATTTT
CDR3: CATSRRTSFTTDTQYF
J: TRBJ2-3
V: TRBV15
size: NA
D: TRBD2

DNA: TGCAGCGTGGTACAGGATTCCTCTGGAAACACCATATATTTT
CDR3: CSVVQDSSGNTIYF
J: TRBJ1-3
V: TRBV29-1
size: NA
D: NA

DNA: TGTGCCAGCAGGCGGGTGGGGGGGCTACAAGAAAAACTGTTTTTT
CDR3: CASRRVGGLQEKLFF
J: TRBJ1-4
V: TRBV6-5
size: NA
D: NA

DNA: TGTGCCAGCAGCTTGATACACGGGGAGCTGTTTTTT
CDR3: CASSLIHGELFF
J: TRBJ2-2
V: TRBV5-6
size: NA
D: NA

DNA: TGCGCCAGCAGCCCAAAAAACACCGGGGAGCTGTTTTTT
CDR3: CASSPKNTGELFF
J: TRBJ2-2
V: TRBV5-1
size: NA
D: NA

DNA: TGTGCCAGCCGAAGGGACAGGGGGCACAATCAGCCCCAGCATTTT
CDR3: CASRRDRGHNQPQHF
J: TRBJ1-5
V: TRBV6-6
size: NA
D: TRBD1

DNA: TGTGCCAGCAGCCAAGATGGCCTAGCGGGAGGGATTGGGCAGTTCTTC
CDR3: CASSQDGLAGGIGQFF
J: TRBJ2-1
V: TRBV14
size: NA
D: TRBD2

DNA: TGTGCCACCCCGGGACTAGCAGTCTACGAGCAGTACTTC
CDR3: CATPGLAVYEQYF
J: TRBJ2-7
V: TRBV27
size: few
D: TRBD2

DNA: TGCGCCAGCAGCCAAGTTTATAATCCTATAGCGGGAGGGAGGACAGATACGCAGTATTTT
CDR3: CASSQVYNPIAGGRTDTQYF
J: TRBJ2-3
V: TRBV4-1
size: NA
D: TRBD2

DNA: TGTGCCAGCAGCCGCGGACTCTCCCTCCCCGGGACCGGGGAGCTGTTTTTT
CDR3: CASSRGLSLPGTGELFF
J: TRBJ2-2
V: TRBV5-6
size: NA
D: NA

DNA: TGTGCCAGCAGCTTAGAGTCCACTAGCGGGAGGAACCTCCACGAGCAGTACTTC
CDR3: CASSLESTSGRNLHEQYF
J: TRBJ2-7
V: TRBV7-8
size: NA
D: TRBD2

DNA: TGCGCCAGCAGCCAAGATCTGGCAGGGGCCAATCAGCCCCAGCATTTT
CDR3: CASSQDLAGANQPQHF
J: TRBJ1-5
V: TRBV4-1
size: NA
D: NA

DNA: TGTGCCAGCAGTCCTCCGACAGGGCAGGATGGCTACACCTTC
CDR3: CASSPPTGQDGYTF
J: TRBJ1-2
V: TRBV6-5
size: once
D: TRBD1

DNA: TGTGCTAGTGGTTTGGTAGGTAGCGGGCGGGTCACAGATACGCAGTATTTT
CDR3: CASGLVGSGRVTDTQYF
J: TRBJ2-3
V: TRBV12-5
size: NA
D: TRBD2

DNA: TGTGCCAGCAGCCAACCCGGGACAGGGGCACCCGGGGAGCTGTTTTTT
CDR3: CASSQPGTGAPGELFF
J: TRBJ2-2
V: TRBV4-2
size: NA
D: TRBD1

DNA: TGTGCCAGCAGTTACTCTGGCTGGAGCTCCTACGAGCAGTACTTC
CDR3: CASSYSGWSSYEQYF
J: TRBJ2-7
V: TRBV6-6
size: NA
D: NA

DNA: TGTGCCAGCAGCTTACTAGACCAATTCCAAGAGACCCAGTACTTC
CDR3: CASSLLDQFQETQYF
J: TRBJ2-5
V: TRBV11-2
size: once
D: NA

DNA: TGTGCCAGCAGCGTAGGGGCTAGCGGGAGGGATACGCAGTATTTT
CDR3: CASSVGASGRDTQYF
J: TRBJ2-3
V: TRBV9
size: NA
D: TRBD2

DNA: TGTGCCTGGACCCGTTCGGACAGTTCAAGGCGTCAGCCCCAGCATTTT
CDR3: CAWTRSDSSRRQPQHF
J: TRBJ1-5
V: TRBV30
size: NA
D: NA

DNA: TGTGCCAGCAGCGTAGCGGGAAGCACAGATACGCAGTATTTT
CDR3: CASSVAGSTDTQYF
J: TRBJ2-3
V: TRBV9
size: NA
D: NA

DNA: TGTGCCAGCAGCTCTTTGGAACAGTTCCCACCGGCCAAAAACATTCAGTACTTC
CDR3: CASSSLEQFPPAKNIQYF
J: TRBJ2-4
V: TRBV7-2
size: NA
D: NA

DNA: TGCGCCAGCAGCCCTACTGACAGGCCGAATGAAAAACTGTTTTTT
CDR3: CASSPTDRPNEKLFF
J: TRBJ1-4
V: TRBV4-3
size: NA
D: NA

DNA: TGTGCCAGCAGGGGGTATCCGCGGGGCTACGAGCAGTACTTC
CDR3: CASRGYPRGYEQYF
J: TRBJ2-7
V: TRBV2
size: NA
D: NA

DNA: TGTGCCAGCAGCTTAGATAGAGTAGGGACTCGTGCCAATGAGCAGTTCTTC
CDR3: CASSLDRVGTRANEQFF
J: TRBJ2-1
V: TRBV11-2
size: NA
D: NA

DNA: TGTGCCACCAGCAGAGCAGGACAGACCTACAATGAGCAGTTCTTC
CDR3: CATSRAGQTYNEQFF
J: TRBJ2-1
V: TRBV15
size: NA
D: NA

DNA: TGTGCCAGCAGCCAAGAAATCAGCGTACCTTCCGGGGAGCTGTTTTTT
CDR3: CASSQEISVPSGELFF
J: TRBJ2-2
V: TRBV4-2
size: once
D: NA

DNA: TGCAGCGTTGACGGGGACACCGGGGAGCTGTTTTTT
CDR3: CSVDGDTGELFF
J: TRBJ2-2
V: TRBV29-1
size: NA
D: NA

DNA: TGCAGCGCCGGGAGTCCCCTAGCCACCGGGGAGCTGTTTTTT
CDR3: CSAGSPLATGELFF
J: TRBJ2-2
V: TRBV29-1
size: NA
D: NA

DNA: TGTGCCAGCAGTGAAGCGTCGATGGTCCCCACAATGAACACTGAAGCTTTCTTT
CDR3: CASSEASMVPTMNTEAFF
J: TRBJ1-1
V: TRBV2
size: NA
D: NA

DNA: TGTGCCAGCAGCTTAGACCCGACTGGATGCGAGCAGTACTTC
CDR3: CASSLDPTGCEQYF
J: TRBJ2-7
V: TRBV7-9
size: NA
D: NA

DNA: TGTGCCTGGAGTGTAGCGGGAGGACTGAATAGGGAGACCCAGTACTTC
CDR3: CAWSVAGGLNRETQYF
J: TRBJ2-5
V: TRBV30
size: NA
D: TRBD2

DNA: TGTGCCACCTCCCGGGGGGACCGGAGAAACACCATATATTTT
CDR3: CATSRGDRRNTIYF
J: TRBJ1-3
V: TRBV10-3
size: NA
D: NA

DNA: TGTGCCAGCAGTGAATTCGGCAGGGAGGATCGGGGTGAAAAACTGTTTTTT
CDR3: CASSEFGREDRGEKLFF
J: TRBJ1-4
V: TRBV25-1
size: NA
D: NA

DNA: TGTGCCAGCACAGGGGTCGGACGTATCGAGCAGTACTTC
CDR3: CASTGVGRIEQYF
J: TRBJ2-7
V: TRBV12-1
size: NA
D: NA

DNA: TGCGCCAGCAGCTTGGGGGACAGGCCCAAGGGGTCCTACGAGCAGTACTTC
CDR3: CASSLGDRPKGSYEQYF
J: TRBJ2-7
V: TRBV5-1
size: NA
D: TRBD1

DNA: TGTGCCAGCATCGAAAGGAGGGTAGGGGAGACCCAGTACTTC
CDR3: CASIERRVGETQYF
J: TRBJ2-5
V: TRBV2
size: once
D: NA

DNA: TGTGCCAGTAGTATAGCTACGGGACAGGGGTATGGCTACACCTTC
CDR3: CASSIATGQGYGYTF
J: TRBJ1-2
V: TRBV19
size: NA
D: TRBD1

DNA: TGCGCCAGCAGCCAAGGACAGGGAGGAGGGTACGAGCAGTACTTC
CDR3: CASSQGQGGGYEQYF
J: TRBJ2-7
V: TRBV4-3
size: NA
D: NA

DNA: TGTGCCAGCATCTCCCCCTCGGACCCACGGGGCAATGAGCAGTTCTTC
CDR3: CASISPSDPRGNEQFF
J: TRBJ2-1
V: TRBV7-9
size: NA
D: NA

DNA: TGCGCCAGCAGCTTTTATCCGGGACAGGGGGCTGAAGCTTTCTTT
CDR3: CASSFYPGQGAEAFF
J: TRBJ1-1
V: TRBV5-1
size: NA
D: TRBD1

DNA: TGTGCCAGCAGCGTAGCGGGACTAGCGGCCTACGAGCAGTACTTC
CDR3: CASSVAGLAAYEQYF
J: TRBJ2-7
V: TRBV9
size: once
D: TRBD2

DNA: TGTGCCTGGAGTCCTCCCGGACAGGGGATACAAGAGACCCAGTACTTC
CDR3: CAWSPPGQGIQETQYF
J: TRBJ2-5
V: TRBV30
size: NA
D: TRBD1

DNA: TGCAGTGCTAGACACAGCTACGAGCAGTACTTC
CDR3: CSARHSYEQYF
J: TRBJ2-7
V: TRBV20-1
size: NA
D: NA

DNA: TGTGCCATCAGTGAGTCGTCGAGGGAACCCACAGATACGCAGTATTTT
CDR3: CAISESSREPTDTQYF
J: TRBJ2-3
V: TRBV10-3
size: NA
D: NA

DNA: TGCGCCAGCAGCTGCCCCGGGACTAGTGGGGCCCAGTACTTC
CDR3: CASSCPGTSGAQYF
J: TRBJ2-5
V: TRBV5-1
size: NA
D: TRBD2

DNA: TGTGCCAGCAGTCTCCGGGAGACCCACTACAATGAGCAGTTCTTC
CDR3: CASSLRETHYNEQFF
J: TRBJ2-1
V: TRBV6-5
size: NA
D: NA

DNA: TGTGCCTGGAGTGGATCTACGGGGGATCAGCCCCAGCATTTT
CDR3: CAWSGSTGDQPQHF
J: TRBJ1-5
V: TRBV30
size: NA
D: NA

DNA: TGTGCCAGCAGTTTAAGACAGGGCAAAAGCTACGAGCAGTACTTC
CDR3: CASSLRQGKSYEQYF
J: TRBJ2-7
V: TRBV27
size: few
D: TRBD1

DNA: TGTGCCACCCACGGGGGCTACGAGCAGTACTTC
CDR3: CATHGGYEQYF
J: TRBJ2-7
V: TRBV19
size: NA
D: NA

DNA: TGTGCCAGCAGTTTAGCTAGCGGGAGAGTTTCGAGCACGTACTTC
CDR3: CASSLASGRVSSTYF
J: TRBJ2-7
V: TRBV28
size: NA
D: TRBD2

DNA: TGTGCCAGCAGCTTGTCGGGACAGGTATTTTACGAGCAGTACTTC
CDR3: CASSLSGQVFYEQYF
J: TRBJ2-7
V: TRBV5-6
size: NA
D: TRBD1